These T cell receptor beta chains were read from a single sample in a study of regulatory T cells in long-lasting Graves disease. TCRdb recomputed calls from the multiplex PCR reads with MiXCR, one row per CDR3 protein. The sample includes 350,000 to 450,000 distinct CDR3 sequences, roughly 23% of them seen just once. This specimen was peripheral blood mononuclear cells (PBMCs), taken when the disease was refractory, from a patient treated with antithyroid drugs. The receptors come from a woman between 40 and 55 years old with Graves disease. Both conserved end residues are part of each CDR3. A D gene is named only where the DNA matches it firmly. A clone size is listed for some rows: how often the clone was seen (once, few, many), or a class if it is expanded.

TRBV19,TRBJ1-2,.,.,CASSIRPRTPGGYTF,TGTGCCAGTAGTATTAGACCGCGGACCCCGGGGGGCTACACCTTC
TRBV2,TRBJ2-7,TRBD1,few,CASRFGQGFNEQYF,TGTGCCAGCAGATTTGGACAGGGTTTCAACGAGCAGTACTTC
TRBV20-1,TRBJ2-7,TRBD2,few,CSARDPSGLSYEQYF,TGCAGTGCTAGAGACCCTAGCGGACTATCCTACGAGCAGTACTTC
TRBV18,TRBJ1-1,TRBD1,few,CASSGDRFVTEAFF,TGTGCCAGCTCCGGGGACAGGTTTGTCACTGAAGCTTTCTTT
TRBV2,TRBJ1-5,.,many,CASSFALNQPQHF,TGTGCCAGCAGTTTCGCCTTGAATCAGCCCCAGCATTTT
TRBV28,TRBJ2-2,.,.,CASRGGQPVGTGELFF,TGTGCCAGCAGGGGGGGACAGCCGGTAGGGACCGGGGAGCTGTTTTTT
TRBV6-2/TRBV6-3,TRBJ2-4,TRBD2,many,CASSVGRLAGEVLLAKNIQYF,TGTGCCAGCAGTGTAGGGCGGCTAGCGGGAGAGGTACTCCTGGCCAAAAACATTCAGTACTTC
TRBV7-2,TRBJ2-1,TRBD2,.,CASRAPPGLSSYNEQFF,TGTGCCAGCAGAGCACCACCGGGACTAAGCTCCTACAATGAGCAGTTCTTC
TRBV20-1,TRBJ1-1,.,many,CSAQRSAPSLAFF,TGCAGTGCACAGAGATCGGCCCCCTCCTTAGCTTTCTTT
TRBV6-1,TRBJ1-2,.,.,CASRMNAITRWGYTF,TGTGCCAGCAGAATGAACGCTATTACCCGGTGGGGCTACACCTTC
TRBV9,TRBJ1-2,.,.,CASSGRGPSYGYTF,TGTGCCAGCAGCGGTCGGGGGCCGAGCTATGGCTACACCTTC
TRBV3-1,TRBJ2-5,.,many,CASSQDGNQETQYF,TGTGCCAGCAGCCAAGACGGCAACCAAGAGACCCAGTACTTC
TRBV5-6,TRBJ2-7,.,.,CASSLGLAITYEQYF,TGTGCCAGCAGCCTCGGACTCGCGATAACCTACGAGCAGTACTTC
TRBV5-6,TRBJ1-1,.,once,CASSPTPARELDTEAFF,TGTGCCAGCAGCCCCACACCGGCTCGCGAGCTAGACACTGAAGCTTTCTTT
TRBV12-3/TRBV12-4,TRBJ2-7,.,many,CASSLKGEQYF,TGTGCCAGCAGTTTGAAGGGAGAGCAGTACTTC
TRBV19,TRBJ2-1,TRBD2,.,CATVAGEGSYNEQFF,TGTGCCACCGTAGCGGGAGAAGGGTCCTACAATGAGCAGTTCTTC
TRBV10-1,TRBJ2-7,TRBD2,few,CASRSSTSGAGDLSYEQYF,TGCGCCAGCAGATCTAGTACTAGCGGGGCCGGCGACCTTTCCTACGAGCAGTACTTC
TRBV28,TRBJ1-6,.,many,CASSGRDGGFLHF,TGTGCCAGCAGTGGCCGGGACGGAGGATTCCTCCACTTT
TRBV9,TRBJ2-2,.,.,CASSVEGRPDTGELFF,TGTGCCAGCAGCGTAGAAGGACGACCAGACACCGGGGAGCTGTTTTTT
TRBV28,TRBJ2-7,.,many,CASRSRGGNYEQYF,TGTGCCAGCAGATCCAGAGGGGGGAACTACGAGCAGTACTTC
TRBV9,TRBJ2-7,TRBD1,.,CASSVGPGQGIHEQYF,TGTGCCAGCAGCGTGGGACCGGGACAGGGGATCCACGAGCAGTACTTC
TRBV20-1,TRBJ2-7,.,many,CSARMGGVIYEQYF,TGCAGTGCTAGGATGGGGGGAGTTATCTACGAGCAGTACTTC
TRBV20-1,TRBJ2-1,TRBD2,few,CSASCTSGFNEQFF,TGCAGTGCTAGTTGTACTAGCGGTTTCAATGAGCAGTTCTTC
TRBV28,TRBJ2-3,TRBD2,.,CATSDSGSVDTQYF,TGTGCCACCTCGGATAGCGGGAGTGTAGATACGCAGTATTTT
TRBV7-2,TRBJ1-5,TRBD1,.,CASSVQGTGNQPQHF,TGTGCCAGCAGCGTACAGGGGACGGGCAATCAGCCCCAGCATTTT
TRBV28,TRBJ2-1,TRBD1,.,CASSLYGTEYNEQFF,TGTGCCAGCAGTCTCTACGGGACAGAGTACAATGAGCAGTTCTTC
TRBV19,TRBJ1-2,TRBD1,many,CASSPGQGYGYTF,TGTGCCAGCAGTCCAGGACAGGGATATGGCTACACCTTC